This T cell receptor (beta chain) was sequenced in a study of blood T cell repertoires in COVID-19. About the research overall: Material from acute and convalescent COVID-19 was sourced from the United States, Italy and Spain. The cDNA or gDNA used as material had been derived from T cells, B-cell-depleted T cells, or PBMCs.

This CDR3 has 14 residues. The germline V gene encodes CDR1 SQVTM and CDR2 ANQGSEA. After removal of 4 bases from V and 4 bases from J, the junction contained 5 bases not matched to a gene. As originally analysed: Nucleated cell counts were estimated from reference gene primer amplification. Produced via immunoSEQ multiplex PCR; TCRdb's table is partial and in-frame only. V, J and clone size are those of that table, while D and trimming were read from the DNA. This table holds some 12,000 clones, 73% found once. The sequenced sample consisted of peripheral blood. The TCR sequence derives from a human donor in a cohort sampled during active COVID-19. The chain is built from TRBV29-1 and TRBJ1-2; TRBD1 matches at 11 bases. CDR3 residues: CSVAPGQGVYGYTF. The CDR3 bases are TGCAGCGTTGCACCGGGACAGGGGGTCTATGGCTACACCTTC.